This TCR beta chain was documented in a study of radiation and T cells in renal cell carcinoma. Assay used: immunoSEQ multiplex PCR; TCRdb lists only in-frame clones, some missing. Of 90,000 to 100,000 clones in the sample, 84% were seen once. With 1 base clipped from V and 0 bases from J, the junction kept 5 bases outside the gene matches. Germline V lookup: CDR1 LGHNA, CDR2 YSLEER. The CDR3 is made up of 18 amino acids. The time point was: blood 4 weeks post-SBRT, at nephrectomy. The treatment denotes: 15 Gy SBRT to primary tumor, nephrectomy 4 weeks later. V usage is TRBV4-3 and J usage is TRBJ2-1; 11 bases align to TRBD2. Sequencing was performed on blood, taken from a patient whose treatment included radiotherapy and nephrectomy. The origin of this receptor is a man aged 55 to 70 with renal cell carcinoma. The CDR3 reads CASSQVGSGRGSYNEQFF. The CDR3 DNA reads as TGCGCCAGCAGCCAAGTGGGTAGCGGGAGGGGCTCCTACAATGAGCAGTTCTTC.